The 23 T cell receptor beta chains below were found in one sample sequenced in a study of neurological immune-mediated disorders. TCRdb ran MiXCR on the 5' RACE reads and lists one entry per CDR3 protein. The sample carries around 33,000 distinct CDR3 sequences, roughly 25% recorded once. Sequenced input: CD4+ T cells from blood. Source of these receptors: a man aged 50-60 years with HTLV-1-associated myelopathy (HAM/TSP).

There are many counts of this clonotype. The chain combines TRBV4-1 with TRBJ1-3; the D gene is possibly TRBD1 (5 bases). The CDR3 covers 18 residues. With 0 bases removed from V and 0 bases from J, the gap between germline ends came to 15 bases. Germline lookup yields CDR1 MGHRA and CDR2 YSYEKL. This CDR3 is CASSQDIGRAISGNTIYF. CDR3 in DNA: TGCGCCAGCAGCCAAGATATAGGCAGGGCGATCTCTGGAAACACCATATATTTT.

This clonotype has a count of ten or more. This chain joins TRBV27 and TRBJ1-3; D perhaps matches TRBD1 (5 bases). Germline V gives CDR1 MNHEY, CDR2 SMNVEV (reference sequence). The CDR3 covers 14 residues. V lost 3 bases and J 4 bases, leaving 10 bases between the germline ends. The CDR3 DNA sequence: TGTGCCAGCAGTTTCACTCAGGGAGGAAACACCATATATTTT. Protein sequence: CASSFTQGGNTIYF.

This clonotype was counted at least ten times. The genes are TRBV20-1 and TRBJ2-3; 7 bases fit TRBD2. Germline CDR1 reads DFQATT; CDR2 reads SNEGSKA (reference sequence). The CDR3 runs 15 residues. J was trimmed by 1 base and V by 1 base; bases with no gene match: 5. For the CDR3, the DNA is TGCAGTGCTAGAGTTGATGGGGGGGGCACAGATACGCAGTATTTT. This sequence encodes CSARVDGGGTDTQYF.

With respect to this clonotype: A much larger clone differs from this one at a single base, so this may be a read error. The V and J genes are TRBV7-2 and TRBJ1-4; D is possibly TRBD1 (5 bases). CDR3 length equals 15 residues. The V end was cut by 2 bases, the J end by 7 bases, with 14 bases between. Germline V gives CDR1 SGHTA, CDR2 FQGNSA. The CDR3 nucleotides are TGTGCCAGCAGCTTAATGGGGGGAGAGAGTGAAAAACTGTTTTTT. It codes for CASSLMGGESEKLFF.

This clonotype has more than one count but fewer than ten. The chain employs TRBV6-4 and TRBJ2-1; D gene unclear. Trimming stripped 3 bases from V and 0 bases from J, with 9 bases between. The CDR3 totals 15 residues. Germline CDR1 is MRHNA and CDR2 is SNTAGT. Here the CDR3 DNA reads TGTGCCAGCAGTGAGCAGATAAGCTCCTACAATGAGCAGTTCTTC. This codes for CASSEQISSYNEQFF.

V is TRBV5-6 and J is TRBJ1-2; 9 bases align to TRBD1. V lost 1 base, J lost 8 bases, and 12 bases stayed unmatched. The CDR3 is 16 residues long. Germline CDR1 reads SGHDT; CDR2 reads YYEEEE. In nucleotides, the CDR3 is TGTGCCAGCAGCTTGTACGGGACAGGGTTACCCCTAGGCTACACCTTC. Translation: CASSLYGTGLPLGYTF.

This clonotype has at least ten counts. The chain employs TRBV9 and TRBJ1-4; D is possibly TRBD1 (6 bases). V was cut by 0 bases and J by 8 bases, with 17 bases left in between. The germline gives CDR1 SGDLS, CDR2 YYNGEE. The length of the CDR3 is 16 residues. The CDR3: CASSVEGNRVREKLFF. The CDR3 DNA reads TGTGCCAGCAGCGTAGAGGGGAACAGGGTTCGAGAAAAACTGTTTTTT.

This clonotype has at least ten counts. The rearrangement joins TRBV7-2 to TRBJ2-3; 8 bases fit TRBD2. After removal of 5 bases from V and 12 bases from J, the junction contained 4 bases not matched to a gene. The CDR3 covers 11 residues. Germline V lookup: CDR1 SGHTA, CDR2 FQGNSA. The CDR3, as DNA: TGTGCCAGCAGCACCGGGACTAGTCAGTATTTT. Translation: CASSTGTSQYF.

This clonotype was seen repeatedly, ten times or more. This sequence joins TRBV20-1 and TRBJ1-1, with a weak D call TRBD1 (6 bases). With 1 base removed from V and 6 bases from J, the gap between germline ends came to 12 bases. CDR1 DFQATT and CDR2 SNEGSKA come from the germline V gene (reference sequence). CDR3 length equals 13 residues. This chain's CDR3 is CSARGATGSEAFF. CDR3 nucleotides: TGCAGTGCTAGAGGGGCGACAGGCTCTGAAGCTTTCTTT.

The chain links TRBV10-2 to TRBJ2-1, with TRBD2 matching over 8 bases. The ends lost 9 bases at V and 9 bases at J; junction bases unmatched: 13. Germline values: CDR1 WSHSY, CDR2 SAAADI. CDR3 length: 14 amino acids. The CDR3 loop reads CARLERGGPCEQFF. CDR3 nucleotide sequence: TGCGCCAGACTGGAACGGGGGGGGCCGTGTGAGCAGTTCTTC.

This clonotype was seen ten or more times. This chain joins TRBV10-3 and TRBJ2-7, with TRBD1 as a possible D gene (6 bases). The germline gives CDR1 ENHRY, CDR2 SYGVKD. The CDR3 consists of 11 residues. Trimming pared 2 bases from V and 10 bases from J, leaving 9 bases between. The CDR3 sequence: CAISEMGAQYF. Written as DNA, the CDR3 is TGTGCCATCAGTGAGATGGGGGCCCAGTACTTC.

This clonotype was seen at least ten times. This sequence joins TRBV5-1 and TRBJ1-2; D gene uncertain. The V end lost 0 bases, the J end lost 2 bases, and 5 bases lay between the germline ends. The germline V gene has CDR1 SGHRS and CDR2 YFSETQ. The CDR3 loop spans 13 amino acids. CDR3 region: CASSLVSNYGYTF. The CDR3, as DNA: TGCGCCAGCAGCTTGGTCTCGAACTATGGCTACACCTTC.

This clonotype occurred many times. This chain uses TRBV5-1 with TRBJ2-3; 11 nucleotides align to TRBD2. V shed 0 bases, J shed 4 bases, and the junction held 4 bases outside the gene matches. The CDR3 is 16 amino acids. Germline CDR1 and CDR2: SGHRS and YFSETQ. For the CDR3, the DNA is TGCGCCAGCAGCTTGGTCTCTAGCGGGGGGTCAGATACGCAGTATTTT. Translating it yields CASSLVSSGGSDTQYF.

At least ten counts were recorded for this clonotype. The chain uses TRBV6-5 and TRBJ1-4; no clear D. This CDR3 is built from 16 residues. From germline, CDR1 is MNHEY and CDR2 SVGAGI. The V end lost 0 bases, the J end lost 6 bases, and 14 bases lay between the germline ends. CDR3 in DNA: TGTGCCAGCAGTTACTCGAGAAGTAGGGTTTATGAAAAACTGTTTTTT. Amino acids: CASSYSRSRVYEKLFF.

The chain combines TRBV12-3 or TRBV12-4 with TRBJ2-3; 7 bases are a match to TRBD2. The ends lost 5 bases at V and 1 base at J; junction bases unmatched: 9. The CDR3 runs to 16 residues. CDR3 DNA sequence: TGTGCCAGCAGTCCAAGACTAGCCCGAGGCACAGATACGCAGTATTTT. This codes for CASSPRLARGTDTQYF.

The chain uses TRBV2 and TRBJ1-1; unclear D gene. The V gene's germline CDR1 is SNHLY and CDR2 FYNNEI. Trimming shortened V by 3 bases and J by 7 bases, and 6 bases separated the two germline ends. This CDR3 has 11 amino acids. The CDR3 region has the DNA TGTGCCAGCAGTGAGTCGTTTGAAGCTTTCTTT. Its protein product is CASSESFEAFF.

The gene calls are TRBV7-3 and TRBJ2-1; 14 nucleotides align to TRBD2. Germline V gives CDR1 SGHTA, CDR2 FQGTGA. V trimming: 5 bases; J trimming: 10 bases; junction bases outside the gene matches: 4. The CDR3 spans 14 residues. The CDR3 loop reads CASSPWTSGGEQFF. The CDR3 DNA is TGTGCCAGCAGCCCATGGACTAGCGGGGGGGAGCAGTTCTTC.

This clonotype was counted ten times or more. V is TRBV5-1 and J is TRBJ1-3; 9 positions agree with TRBD1. The CDR3 contains 16 residues. CDR1 SGHRS and CDR2 YFSETQ come from the germline V gene. V dropped 4 bases and J dropped 3; count of bases not matched to a gene: 8. The CDR3 DNA is TGCGCCAGCAGCCCAACGGGGACAGGGTTTGGAAACACCATATATTTT. Protein sequence: CASSPTGTGFGNTIYF.

This clonotype was seen repeatedly, ten times or more. The V call is TRBV5-5, the J call TRBJ2-3; 10 nucleotides align to TRBD2. V shed 3 bases and J 3 bases; nucleotides not matched to a gene: 10. CDR3 size: 17 residues. Germline V CDR1 and CDR2: SGHKS, YYEKEE (reference sequence). The CDR3 coding sequence is TGTGCCAGCAGCTGGACAGTGGTAGCGGGGGGAACAGATACGCAGTATTTT. It encodes CASSWTVVAGGTDTQYF.

This rearrangement joins TRBV3-1 to TRBJ2-7; the D is unclear. Germline assignment: CDR1 LGHDT and CDR2 YNNKEL (reference sequence). The CDR3 consists of 12 residues. V dropped 0 bases and J dropped 7 bases, with 7 bases sitting between them. The CDR3 DNA is TGTGCCAGCAGCCAAGATTACGAGGAGCAGTACTTC. Translation gives CASSQDYEEQYF.

This clonotype showed up just a few times. The V gene is TRBV5-1, the J gene TRBJ2-1, with D possibly matching TRBD1 (7 bases). V lost 4 bases and J lost 3, with 14 bases in between. Per the germline V gene, CDR1 is SGHRS and CDR2 is YFSETQ. CDR3 length: 15 amino acids. The CDR3 loop is CASSPQGGDYNEQFF. Written as DNA, the CDR3 is TGCGCCAGCAGCCCCCAGGGGGGAGACTACAATGAGCAGTTCTTC.

In this sample, this clonotype turned up many times. This rearrangement joins TRBV5-6 to TRBJ2-5; 11 positions agree with TRBD1. The CDR3 is made up of 16 amino acids. J lost 7 bases, V lost 3 bases, and 11 bases had no gene match. Germline CDR1 is SGHDT and CDR2 is YYEEEE. The CDR3 coding sequence is TGTGCCAGCAGCTGGTCCGGGACAGGGGGTCAGGTGACCCAGTACTTC. Encoded protein: CASSWSGTGGQVTQYF. Supplemented by reference TRBV5-6 and TRBJ2-5, the full variable domain reads DAGVTQSPTHLIKTRGQQVTLRCSPKSGHDTVSWYQQALGQGPQFIFQYYEEEERQRGNFPDRFSGHQFPNYSSELNVNALLLGDSALYLCASSWSGTGGQVTQYFGPGTRLLVL.

This clonotype was found many times. This chain uses TRBV5-1 with TRBJ2-1, with a tentative D call TRBD2 (7 bases). Trimming took 3 bases from V and 0 from J, leaving 13 bases between them. Germline loops: CDR1 SGHRS, CDR2 YFSETQ. The CDR3 sequence is 16 residues long. DNA of the CDR3: TGCGCCAGCAGCTGGGAGGGGGGGAGCTCCTACAATGAGCAGTTCTTC. Translation: CASSWEGGSSYNEQFF.